A single sample is the source of the 12 T cell receptor beta chains below, sequenced in a study of T-cell memory formation after mild COVID-19 (dated by TCRdb to the early 2020s). Libraries were prepared through 5' RACE. Instrument on record: Illumina NovaSeq 6000. TCRdb ran its own pipeline on the public reads, namely fastp trimming at Q25 and MiXCR clone calling, and kept in-frame beta chains. Rows merge per CDR3 protein into single entries with the most common DNA and genes. The sample table holds some 120,000 distinct CDR3 sequences, of which over 15% were seen once. The top ten constitute roughly 5% of the sample. Sequencing used PBMCs or a T cell subset sorted from them (not recorded which). The receptor set was obtained from a man younger than 30 who had mild COVID-19 (a few samples of this study predate the infection). The sample titles of this study are shuffled in the database, so cell type and time point are left out; the donor was told from shared clones.

This clonotype was counted between two and nine times. Here the CDR3 reads CASSLGTSDEQFF. The DNA of the CDR3 is TGTGCCAGCAGTTTGGGGACATCAGATGAGCAGTTCTTC. The V call is TRBV12-3 or TRBV12-4, the J call TRBJ2-1, with D perhaps matching TRBD1 (6 bases). The CDR3 has 13 amino acids. Deletions cut 3 bases from V and 8 bases from J, with 11 bases between.

This chain joins TRBV11-3 and TRBJ2-5, with D possibly TRBD2 on 6 matching bases. The end of the DNA is better explained by TRBJ2-7, so the J call may be wrong. CDR3 length: 12 residues. The V gene's germline CDR1 is SGHNT and CDR2 YENEEA. CDR3 loop: CASGGVPYEQYF. CDR3 nucleotide sequence: TGTGCCAGCGGAGGGGTCCCCTACGAGCAGTACTTC.

V gene TRBV6-5 combines with J gene TRBJ1-1; D is ambiguous. The CDR3 is 12 residues long. V was cut by 2 bases and J by 5 bases, with 6 bases left in between. Germline V CDR1 and CDR2: MNHEY, SVGAGI. CDR3 sequence reads: CASSYEGTEAFF. The DNA for the CDR3 is TGTGCCAGCAGTTACGAAGGTACTGAAGCTTTCTTT.

This clonotype was found many times. V usage is TRBV5-5 and J usage is TRBJ2-3, with TRBD1 identical over 9 bases. V lost 9 bases to trimming and J lost 4 bases; unmatched junction nucleotides: 9. Germline V lookup: CDR1 SGHKS, CDR2 YYEKEE (reference sequence). The CDR3 has 14 amino acids. The CDR3 spells CATGTGNGADTQYF. DNA for the CDR3: TGTGCCACCGGGACAGGGAATGGCGCAGATACGCAGTATTTT. The whole variable domain, remainder taken from reference TRBV5-5 and TRBJ2-3, is DAGVTQSPTHLIKTRGQQVTLRCSPISGHKSVSWYQQVLGQGPQFIFQYYEKEERGRGNFPDRFSARQFPNYSSELNVNALLLGDSALYLCATGTGNGADTQYFGPGTRLTVL.

This clonotype was found a few times. The chain employs TRBV24-1 and TRBJ2-3; D uncertain. The V gene lost 8 bases and the J gene lost 0 bases, with 8 bases spanning the gap. The CDR3 sequence is 13 residues long. Per the germline V gene, CDR1 is KGHDR and CDR2 is SFDVKD. The CDR3 here is CATMDGSTDTQYF. CDR3 in DNA: TGTGCCACCATGGACGGGAGCACAGATACGCAGTATTTT.

The chain uses TRBV7-2 and TRBJ1-2, with 7 nucleotides matching TRBD1. Germline CDR1 and CDR2: SGHTA and FQGNSA. CDR3 length: 15 amino acids. V lost 1 base to trimming and J lost 4 bases; unmatched junction nucleotides: 6. As DNA, the CDR3 is TGTGCCAGCAGCTTAGTAACAGGGGATGGCTATGGCTACACCTTC. This codes for CASSLVTGDGYGYTF. The entire variable domain, with the rest obtained from reference TRBV7-2 and TRBJ1-2, is as follows: GAGVSQSPSNKVTEKGKDVELRCDPISGHTALYWYRQSLGQGLEFLIYFQGNSAPDKSGLPSDRFSAERTGGSVSTLTIQRTQQEDSAVYLCASSLVTGDGYGYTFGSGTRLTVV.

The rearrangement links TRBV7-2 to TRBJ1-2, with TRBD1 as a possible D gene (6 bases). Germline V gene sequence: CDR1 SGHTA, CDR2 FQGNSA. This CDR3 contains 13 residues. Trimming removed 6 bases at V and 4 bases at J, with 12 bases between. The CDR3 bases are TGTGCCAGCAGAGCCGCGGGGGCCTATGGCTACACCTTC. Its protein is CASRAAGAYGYTF.

This clonotype has just a few counts. The chain uses TRBV27 and TRBJ2-1; no definite D call. CDR3 length: 15 residues. CDR1 is MNHEY and CDR2 is SMNVEV in the germline V gene (reference sequence). Deletions cut 6 bases from V and 5 bases from J, with 17 bases between. The chain's CDR3 is CASSTYAARHNEQFF. CDR3 bases: TGTGCCAGCAGCACTTATGCAGCGCGCCACAATGAGCAGTTCTTC.

The sample holds a few counts of this clonotype. The chain uses TRBV6-6 and TRBJ2-3; 8 bases map to TRBD1. The CDR3 runs to 16 residues. V gave up 6 bases and J gave up 4 bases; unmatched junction bases: 12. Per the germline V gene, CDR1 is MNHNY and CDR2 is SVGAGI (reference sequence). The CDR3 nucleotides are TGTGCCAGCAGCCCACCCCAGGGGGCGGGCGCAGATACGCAGTATTTT. Its translation: CASSPPQGAGADTQYF.

The chain recombines TRBV20-1 with TRBJ2-1; TRBD2 matches at 8 bases. Per germline, CDR1 DFQATT and CDR2 SNEGSKA (reference sequence). The CDR3 covers 12 residues. V lost 8 bases and J lost 3; bases outside the gene matches: 3. The CDR3 loop reads CSIAGGYNEQFF. CDR3 nucleotides: TGCAGTATCGCGGGGGGCTACAATGAGCAGTTCTTC.

This clonotype was counted ten times or more. The V gene is TRBV11-2, the J gene TRBJ2-3; 7 bases map to TRBD1. This CDR3 spans 14 amino acids. Germline CDR1 reads SGHAT; CDR2 reads FQNNGV. J gave up 5 bases and V 5 bases, and 7 bases lay outside the gene matches. CDR3 sequence (DNA): TGTGCCAGCAGCCTCGACAGGGAACTAGATACGCAGTATTTT. This codes for CASSLDRELDTQYF.

V and J are TRBV25-1 and TRBJ1-2, with D tentatively TRBD1 (6 bases). V was shortened by 7 bases and J by 9 bases, with 15 bases between the two germline ends. This CDR3 is 12 amino acids long. CDR1 is MGHDK and CDR2 is SYGVNS in the germline V gene. The DNA for the CDR3 is TGTGCCAGCATGAACAGGGTTGATAGCTACACCTTC. It specifies CASMNRVDSYTF.